The 18 T cell receptor beta chains below come from one sample, sequenced in a study of cytomegalovirus exposure and HLA in healthy donors. PCR amplification relied on 60 Vbeta primers (plus 13 Jbeta primers). Method: immunoSEQ multiplex PCR; TCRdb's copy keeps in-frame clones and lacks some. The table shows 150,000 to 200,000 clones, with approximately 82% occurring only once. Sequencing input: PBMCs. The source of these receptors is a male donor in good health and CMV-seronegative.

This clone was detected once. The chain has TRBV2 and TRBJ1-4, with D possibly matching TRBD1 (5 bases). V gave up 6 bases and J gave up 7 bases, with 6 bases separating them. Germline loops: CDR1 SNHLY, CDR2 FYNNEI. The CDR3 is 11 residues long. The CDR3 region is CASRTAEKLFF. The CDR3 DNA follows: TGTGCCAGCAGGACAGCTGAAAAACTGTTTTTT. The full variable domain, its missing parts supplied by reference TRBV2 and TRBJ1-4, is EPEVTQTPSHQVTQMGQEVILRCVPISNHLYFYWYRQILGQKVEFLVSFYNNEISEKSEIFDDQFSVERPDGSNFTLKIRSTKLEDSAMYFCASRTAEKLFFGSGTQLSVL.

The chain is built from TRBV2 and TRBJ2-7; TRBD1 matches 9 bases. V was pared by 3 bases and J by 4 bases, with 7 bases of the junction left unmatched. The CDR3 covers 15 residues. Germline CDR1 reads SNHLY; CDR2 reads FYNNEI. The CDR3 reads CASSEDRTGVYEQYF. CDR3 nucleotides: TGTGCCAGCAGTGAGGATCGGACAGGGGTTTACGAGCAGTACTTC.

The chain combines TRBV11-1 with TRBJ2-7, with D possibly matching TRBD2 (6 bases). The V and J ends lost 0 bases and 3 bases respectively, with 6 bases between them. CDR3 length: 13 residues. CDR1 and CDR2 from the germline V gene are SGHAT and FQDESV (reference sequence). CDR3: CASSLAEGYEQYF. For the CDR3, the DNA is TGTGCCAGCAGCTTAGCGGAGGGCTACGAGCAGTACTTC.

The chain couples TRBV7-9 to TRBJ2-6, with TRBD2 matching 8 bases. V lost 3 bases and J lost 4; bases outside the gene matches: 2. The CDR3 has 15 amino acids. CDR1 SEHNR and CDR2 FQNEAQ come from the germline V gene (reference sequence). The DNA of the CDR3 is TGTGCCAGCAGCTTCGGGGGGGACGGGGCCAACGTCCTGACTTTC. This translates into CASSFGGDGANVLTF.

The gene calls are TRBV27 and TRBJ2-5; D perhaps matches TRBD1 (5 bases). Germline assignment: CDR1 MNHEY and CDR2 SMNVEV (reference sequence). This CDR3 has 12 amino acids. With 2 bases removed from V and 5 bases from J, the gap between germline ends came to 6 bases. CDR3: CASSLKGETQYF. In nucleotides, the CDR3 is TGTGCCAGCAGTTTAAAGGGGGAGACCCAGTACTTC.

The chain uses TRBV27 and TRBJ2-7, with 12 bases aligning to TRBD1. Germline V gives CDR1 MNHEY, CDR2 SMNVEV (reference sequence). After removal of 5 bases from V and 6 bases from J, the junction contained 5 bases not matched to a gene. CDR3 length: 14 residues. The CDR3 DNA reads TGTGCCAGCAGTCCCGGGACAGGGGGCTTCGAGCAGTACTTC. It yields the protein CASSPGTGGFEQYF.

This chain links TRBV7-9 with TRBJ1-2, with D hard to call. The CDR3 has 14 amino acids. Between the trimmed V and J ends, which lost 1 base and 4 bases, there was a span of 10 bases. Germline V gene sequence: CDR1 SEHNR, CDR2 FQNEAQ (reference sequence). CDR3 in DNA: TGTGCCAGCAGCTTAGTCGACACTTTCTATGGCTACACCTTC. It codes for CASSLVDTFYGYTF.

The chain is built from TRBV4-1 and TRBJ2-2; 11 nucleotides align to TRBD2. Germline V lookup: CDR1 MGHRA, CDR2 YSYEKL. The CDR3 loop spans 18 amino acids. The trim removed 3 bases at V and 0 bases at J, leaving 6 bases unmatched. CDR3 coding DNA: TGCGCCAGCAGCCATCCGGGACTAGCGGTACCGAACACCGGGGAGCTGTTTTTT. Encoded protein: CASSHPGLAVPNTGELFF.

The chain employs TRBV7-3 and TRBJ2-2; D not certain. Trimming stripped 2 bases from V and 4 bases from J, with 8 bases between. The CDR3 extends over 14 amino acids. CDR1 is SGHTA and CDR2 is FQGTGA in the germline V gene. CDR3: CASSLSGTTGELFF. Here the CDR3 DNA reads TGTGCCAGCAGCTTATCGGGTACCACCGGGGAGCTGTTTTTT.

The chain combines TRBV5-1 with TRBJ2-2; TRBD2 matches at 10 bases. Per germline, CDR1 SGHRS and CDR2 YFSETQ. The CDR3 consists of 17 residues. Unmatched junction bases numbered 11, after V lost 4 bases and J lost 5 bases. CDR3 amino acids: CASSRSPLAGETGELFF. Here the CDR3 DNA reads TGCGCCAGCAGCCGAAGTCCGCTAGCGGGGGAGACCGGGGAGCTGTTTTTT.

The chain has TRBV30 and TRBJ2-7; D might be TRBD2 (5 bases). The CDR3 consists of 11 residues. V lost 3 bases and J lost 8, with 11 bases in between. The V gene's germline CDR1 is GTSNPN and CDR2 SVGIG (reference sequence). CDR3 nucleotide sequence: TGTGCCTGGAGGACTTCTAGCAAGCAGTACTTC. It yields the protein CAWRTSSKQYF.

The genes are TRBV6-5 and TRBJ2-3, with 9 bases identical to TRBD1. The CDR3 runs to 14 residues. J lost 5 bases, V lost 6 bases, and 6 bases had no gene match. Germline assignment: CDR1 MNHEY and CDR2 SVGAGI. The CDR3 nucleotides read TGTGCCAGCAGGCCGGGACAGGGTCTAGATACGCAGTATTTT. Amino acids: CASRPGQGLDTQYF.

The table lists this clone with a count of one. Here the CDR3 DNA reads TGTGCCACCAGCGGATTAGCGGGAACACGCACAGATACGCAGTATTTT. It yields the protein CATSGLAGTRTDTQYF. The chain has TRBV15 and TRBJ2-3; 8 bases match TRBD2. With 5 bases clipped from V and 1 base from J, the junction kept 8 bases outside the gene matches. This CDR3 spans 16 amino acids. Germline CDR1 and CDR2: LNHNV and YYDKDF (reference sequence).

The CDR3 loop is CAWSPGTGELFF. CDR3 in DNA: TGTGCCTGGAGTCCCGGCACCGGGGAGCTGTTTTTT. This chain connects TRBV30 to TRBJ2-2; no firm D call. Germline lookup yields CDR1 GTSNPN and CDR2 SVGIG (reference sequence). This CDR3 has 12 amino acids. V gave up 2 bases and J gave up 4 bases, with 5 bases separating them. Full variable domain (rest looked up from reference TRBV30 and TRBJ2-2): SQTIHQWPATLVQPVGSPLSLECTVEGTSNPNLYWYRQAAGRGLQLLFYSVGIGQISSEVPQNLSASRPQDRQFILSSKKLLLSDSGFYLCAWSPGTGELFFGEGSRLTVL.

The gene calls are TRBV5-4 and TRBJ2-3, with 7 bases that match TRBD2. The CDR3 runs to 14 residues. In germline, CDR1 is SGHNT, CDR2 YYREEE (reference sequence). Trimming took 3 bases from V and 9 from J; bases not matched to a gene: 10. CDR3 in DNA: TGTGCCAGCAGCTCCACAGGCGAAGCGGGGACGCAGTATTTT. It translates to CASSSTGEAGTQYF.

The chain couples TRBV30 to TRBJ2-1; 10 positions agree with TRBD2. This CDR3 contains 14 residues. The germline CDR1 and CDR2 sequences are GTSNPN and SVGIG (reference sequence). Losses at the gene ends were 0 bases for V and 9 bases for J; bases not matched to a gene: 5. CDR3 region: CAWSVAGGQSEQFF. The CDR3 DNA sequence: TGTGCCTGGAGTGTAGCGGGAGGGCAAAGTGAGCAGTTCTTC.

This sequence joins TRBV9 and TRBJ1-1; D possibly corresponds to TRBD1 (6 bases). This CDR3 contains 15 residues. The germline V gene has CDR1 SGDLS and CDR2 YYNGEE. V was cut by 3 bases and J by 4 bases, with 16 bases left in between. As DNA, the CDR3 is TGTGCCAGCAGCGCGACAGGTCGTCTTGGCACTGAAGCTTTCTTT. It yields the protein CASSATGRLGTEAFF.

The CDR3 nucleotides read TGTGCCAGCTCACCATCCGGGACTAGCTCCTACGAGCAGTACTTC. The encoded protein is CASSPSGTSSYEQYF. This chain uses TRBV18 with TRBJ2-7; 8 bases match TRBD2. CDR3 length equals 15 residues. V shed 2 bases and J 0 bases; nucleotides not matched to a gene: 3. The germline V gene has CDR1 KGHSH and CDR2 LQKENI.